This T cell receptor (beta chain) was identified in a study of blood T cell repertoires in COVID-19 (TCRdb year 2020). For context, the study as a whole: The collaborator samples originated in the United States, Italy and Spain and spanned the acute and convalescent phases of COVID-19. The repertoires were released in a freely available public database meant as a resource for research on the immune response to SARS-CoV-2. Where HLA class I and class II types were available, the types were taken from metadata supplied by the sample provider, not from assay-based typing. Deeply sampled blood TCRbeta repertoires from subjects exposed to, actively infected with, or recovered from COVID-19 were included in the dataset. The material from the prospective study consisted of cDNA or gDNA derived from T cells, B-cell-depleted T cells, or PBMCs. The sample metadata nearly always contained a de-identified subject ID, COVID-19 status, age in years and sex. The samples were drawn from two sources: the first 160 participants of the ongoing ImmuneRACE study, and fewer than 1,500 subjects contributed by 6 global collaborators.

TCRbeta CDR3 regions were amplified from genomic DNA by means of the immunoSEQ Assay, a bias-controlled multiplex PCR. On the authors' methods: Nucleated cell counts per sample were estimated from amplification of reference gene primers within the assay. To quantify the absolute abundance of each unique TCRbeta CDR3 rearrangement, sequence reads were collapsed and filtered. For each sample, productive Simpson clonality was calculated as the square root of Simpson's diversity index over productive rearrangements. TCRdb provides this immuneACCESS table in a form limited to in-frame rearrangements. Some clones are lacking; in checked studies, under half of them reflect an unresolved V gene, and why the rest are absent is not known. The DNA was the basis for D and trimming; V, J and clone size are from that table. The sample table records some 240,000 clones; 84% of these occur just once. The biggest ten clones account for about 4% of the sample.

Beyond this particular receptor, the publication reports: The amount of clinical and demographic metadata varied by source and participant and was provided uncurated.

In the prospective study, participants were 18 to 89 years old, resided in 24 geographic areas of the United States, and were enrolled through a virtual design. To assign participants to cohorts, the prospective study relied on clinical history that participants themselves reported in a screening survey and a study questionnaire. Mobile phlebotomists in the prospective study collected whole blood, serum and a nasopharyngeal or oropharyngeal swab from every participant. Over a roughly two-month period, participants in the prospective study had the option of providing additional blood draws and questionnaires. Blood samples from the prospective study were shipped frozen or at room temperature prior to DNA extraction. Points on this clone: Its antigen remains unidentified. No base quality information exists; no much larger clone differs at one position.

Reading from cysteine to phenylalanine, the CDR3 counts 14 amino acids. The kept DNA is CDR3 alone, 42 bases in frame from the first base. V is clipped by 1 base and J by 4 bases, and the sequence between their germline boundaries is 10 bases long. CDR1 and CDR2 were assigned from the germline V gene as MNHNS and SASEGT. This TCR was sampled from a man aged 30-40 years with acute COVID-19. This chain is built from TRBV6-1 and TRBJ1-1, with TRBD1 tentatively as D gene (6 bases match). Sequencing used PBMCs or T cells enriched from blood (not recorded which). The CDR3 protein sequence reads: CASSEEDRRTEAFF. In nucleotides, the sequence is TGTGCCAGCAGTGAAGAGGACAGACGCACTGAAGCTTTCTTT.